Listed here are 18 T cell receptor beta chains from one sample, sequenced in a study of OX40 agonist ivuxolimab in advanced cancers. TCRdb's table, derived via immunoSEQ multiplex PCR, lists solely in-frame clones and lacks some. Here the sample spans over 150,000 clones, roughly 94% being singletons. Material: CD4+ or CD8+ T cells sorted from blood, obtained in a trial of the OX40 agonist ivuxolimab. Every receptor here comes from an adult with an advanced solid tumor such as melanoma, head and neck, liver or kidney cancer.

This clone was seen only once. The chain joins TRBV5-8 to TRBJ1-4; TRBD1 matches at 7 bases. The CDR3 covers 15 residues. Germline CDR1 and CDR2: SGHTS and YDEGEE. J was trimmed by 4 bases and V by 4 bases; bases with no gene match: 7. This chain's CDR3 is CASSPLGQLNEKLFF. The CDR3 DNA reads TGTGCCAGCAGCCCCCTGGGACAGCTTAATGAAAAACTGTTTTTT.

This chain connects TRBV21-1 to TRBJ1-1. TRBV21-1 is termed a pseudogene. This CDR3 spans 14 amino acids. CDR3 nucleotide sequence: TGTGCCAGCAGCAAAGGGGGCGGGGCTTCTGAAGCTTTCTTT. Encoded protein: CASSKGGGASEAFF.

J is TRBJ2-5 and V is TRBV5-4, with 13 bases that match TRBD2. The germline gives CDR1 SGHNT, CDR2 YYREEE (reference sequence). The CDR3 is made up of 16 amino acids. Trimming removed 7 bases from V and 11 bases from J; junction bases left unmatched: 17. Here the CDR3 DNA reads TGTGCCAGCCAGGCACGGACTAGCGGGGGTGTGGGGGAGCAGTACTTC. Translating it yields CASQARTSGGVGEQYF.

The chain links TRBV18 to TRBJ1-4, with TRBD1 identical over 9 bases. V trimming: 3 bases; J trimming: 5 bases; junction bases outside the gene matches: 4. Germline lookup yields CDR1 KGHSH and CDR2 LQKENI. The CDR3 consists of 15 residues. CDR3 sequence (DNA): TGTGCCAGCTCACCTAGGACAGGGGTAAATGAAAAACTGTTTTTT. Its protein product is CASSPRTGVNEKLFF.

Turning to this clone: At the DNA level, this CDR3 is encoded by other sequences in the same sample as well. The genes are TRBV7-3 and TRBJ2-3; D may correspond to TRBD1 or TRBD2 (5 bases each). The CDR3 runs to 13 residues. The V end was cut by 5 bases, the J end by 6 bases, with 12 bases between. Germline loops: CDR1 SGHTA, CDR2 FQGTGA. CDR3 in DNA: TGTGCCAGCAGCCCCACGGGGCCGGATACGCAGTATTTT. Amino acids: CASSPTGPDTQYF.

In its sample, this clone was seen once. This chain links TRBV10-2 with TRBJ2-5; D ambiguous. V was pared by 3 bases and J by 4 bases, with 3 bases between. Germline CDR1 WSHSY, CDR2 SAAADI. The CDR3 totals 11 residues. The CDR3 coding sequence is TGCGCCAGCAGTGAAGGAGAGACCCAGTACTTC. Protein product: CASSEGETQYF.

The chain couples TRBV27 to TRBJ1-3; possibly TRBD1 for D (5 bases). V was shortened by 4 bases and J by 9 bases, with 16 bases between the two germline ends. This CDR3 comprises 14 residues. Germline assignment: CDR1 MNHEY and CDR2 SMNVEV (reference sequence). CDR3: CASSSWDPQGTIYF. Here the CDR3 DNA reads TGTGCCAGCAGTTCTTGGGACCCCCAAGGCACCATATATTTT.

The chain links TRBV29-1 to TRBJ2-7; 11 bases are shared with TRBD2. CDR3 length: 13 amino acids. V lost 6 bases, J lost 1 base, and 2 bases stayed unmatched. Germline values: CDR1 SQVTM, CDR2 ANQGSEA. The CDR3: CSVGTSGSYEQYF. For the CDR3, the DNA is TGCAGCGTGGGGACTAGCGGTTCCTACGAGCAGTACTTC.

This chain joins TRBV18 and TRBJ2-7; TRBD1 agrees at 10 bases. From germline, CDR1 is KGHSH and CDR2 LQKENI. The junction had 5 bases not matched to a gene; V was cut back by 3 bases and J by 3 bases. CDR3 size: 15 residues. The CDR3 protein is CASSPGDRGFYEQYF. CDR3 nucleotide sequence: TGTGCCAGCTCACCGGGGGACAGGGGATTCTACGAGCAGTACTTC.

The CDR3, as DNA: TGCGCCAGCACCTCACTGAGAAGAGGACTCCTACTAGCTAACTATGGCTACACCTTC. It translates to CASTSLRRGLLLANYGYTF. The V gene is TRBV10-2, the J gene TRBJ1-2; D unresolved. The CDR3 spans 19 residues. V dropped 7 bases and J dropped 0 bases, with 27 bases sitting between them. The germline V gene encodes CDR1 WSHSY and CDR2 SAAADI.

The V call is TRBV5-1, the J call TRBJ2-7; the match to TRBD1 covers 8 bases. Germline V gene sequence: CDR1 SGHRS, CDR2 YFSETQ. The junction had 17 bases not matched to a gene; V was cut back by 3 bases and J by 6 bases. There are 17 residues in the CDR3. The CDR3 coding sequence is TGCGCCAGCAGCTCCTTAGGCCCCAGGGGGCGCTTGGGCGAGCAGTACTTC. This codes for CASSSLGPRGRLGEQYF.

The V and J genes are TRBV10-3 and TRBJ1-5; 8 bases line up with TRBD1. Trimming took 6 bases from V and 2 from J; bases not matched to a gene: 3. From germline, CDR1 is ENHRY and CDR2 SYGVKD. The CDR3 consists of 14 residues. CDR3 sequence reads: CAISPTGGNQPQHF. The CDR3, as DNA: TGTGCCATCAGCCCGACAGGGGGCAATCAGCCCCAGCATTTT.

The chain has TRBV9 and TRBJ1-1, with D unclear. Germline V lookup: CDR1 SGDLS, CDR2 YYNGEE. The CDR3 totals 15 residues. Between the trimmed V and J ends, which lost 5 bases and 2 bases, there was a span of 16 bases. The CDR3 sequence is CASSVDGQANTEAFF. The DNA of the CDR3 is TGTGCCAGCAGTGTCGACGGCCAGGCCAACACTGAAGCTTTCTTT.

The rearrangement joins TRBV6-1 to TRBJ1-5; D is unresolved. The CDR3 length is 14 residues. CDR1 is MNHNS, CDR2 SASEGT, per germline. Trimming took off 5 bases at V and 0 bases at J, with 8 bases between the two ends. In DNA form, the CDR3 reads TGTGCCAGCAGTTTCGAGTATAGCAATCAGCCCCAGCATTTT. This encodes CASSFEYSNQPQHF.

The chain carries TRBV13 and TRBJ2-7, with D possibly TRBD1 on 6 matching bases. V lost 1 base and J 6 bases, leaving 13 bases between the germline ends. The CDR3 spans 14 residues. CDR1 PRHDT and CDR2 FYEKMQ come from the germline V gene (reference sequence). CDR3 DNA sequence: TGTGCCAGCAGCTTAGAGGACAGCACTCGCGAGCAGTACTTC. Translated, it gives CASSLEDSTREQYF.

The chain has TRBV15 and TRBJ2-2, with D hard to call. There are 16 residues in the CDR3. The germline CDR1 and CDR2 sequences are LNHNV and YYDKDF (reference sequence). V dropped 0 bases and J dropped 2 bases, with 10 bases sitting between them. The CDR3 region has the DNA TGTGCCACCAGCAGAGAGCGACAATCTAACACCGGGGAGCTGTTTTTT. Its translation is CATSRERQSNTGELFF.

As for this clone: Compared with germline, one end of the junction differs, possibly owing to a read error. This chain joins TRBV11-2 and TRBJ2-4; 9 bases align to TRBD1. The CDR3 is made up of 14 amino acids. Germline CDR1 SGHAT, CDR2 FQNNGV. In DNA, the CDR3 is TGTGCCACCAGCAGGGACCGACAGGGGGACATTCAGTACTTC. This codes for CATSRDRQGDIQYF. The whole variable domain, remainder taken from reference TRBV11-2 and TRBJ2-4, is EAGVAQSPRYKIIEKRQSVAFWCNPISGHATLYWYQQILGQGPKLLIQFQNNGVVDDSQLPKDRFSAERLKGVDSTLKIQPAKLEDSAVYLCATSRDRQGDIQYFGAGTRLSVL.

The CDR3 DNA is TGTGCCAGCAGTGGACGGGGCAATCAGCCCCAGCATTTT. Its translation is CASSGRGNQPQHF. V is TRBV2 and J is TRBJ1-5; D gene unclear. V dropped 4 bases and J dropped 2 bases, with 6 bases sitting between them. Germline CDR1 reads SNHLY; CDR2 reads FYNNEI. The CDR3 covers 13 residues.